This T cell receptor beta chain was observed in a study of blood T cell repertoires in COVID-19. Overall study: The United States, Italy and Spain supplied acute and convalescent COVID-19 samples. T cells, B-cell-depleted T cells, or PBMCs supplied cDNA or gDNA.

Original processing methods: Estimates of nucleated cell counts were drawn from the amplification of reference gene primers. Data came from immunoSEQ multiplex PCR; TCRdb stores just in-frame clones and leaves some out. V, J and clone size are taken as reported in that table, and D and trimming were inferred from the DNA itself. The sample yields under 500,000 clones, approximately 90% seen once. CDR3 length equals 16 residues. V was pared by 9 bases and J by 5 bases, with 25 bases between. Germline values: CDR1 LNHDA, CDR2 SQIVND (reference sequence). The receptor comes from a woman in her thirties with acute or convalescent COVID-19. The source material was peripheral blood. The V call is TRBV19, the J call TRBJ2-5; D possibly corresponds to TRBD2 (5 bases). In nucleotides, the CDR3 is TGTGCCAGCCAACGGGTAATCGGGGAGCGTCCGGAGACCCAGTACTTC. Translating gives CASQRVIGERPETQYF.